This TCR beta chain was captured in a study of blood T cell repertoires in COVID-19. Study-wide background: Samples taken during acute and convalescent COVID-19 were collected in the United States, Italy and Spain. PBMCs, B-cell-depleted T cells, or T cells provided the cDNA or gDNA that made up the material.

Authors' analysis steps: Amplified reference gene primers provided the basis for estimating nucleated cell counts. Repertoires were generated with immunoSEQ multiplex PCR, while TCRdb's copy carries only in-frame clones and drops some. Clonal size and the V and J genes are those of that table, whereas D and trimming came from the DNA. The table has about 160,000 clones, about 85% seen once. Looked up from germline, CDR1 is MNHEY and CDR2 is SMNVEV (reference sequence). This CDR3 region has 15 residues. V was pared by 7 bases and J by 2 bases, with 15 bases between. Sequencing input: peripheral blood. This sequence originates from a man aged 40-50 years with acute or convalescent COVID-19. The genes are TRBV27 and TRBJ1-3; perhaps TRBD1 as D (5 bases). In DNA form, the CDR3 reads TGTGCCAGCACCACCAGGGTAGGGGCTGGAAACACCATATATTTT. This encodes CASTTRVGAGNTIYF.